Given below is one TCR beta chain in context. The target antigen is unknown. The sample originates from a study of identical twins. TCRdb itself ran the 5' RACE reads through MiXCR, one entry per CDR3 protein. The sample has 650,000 to 750,000 distinct CDR3 sequences, about 20% seen once. General observations from the study: Researchers caution that invariant MAIT and iNKT cells could partly confound zero-insertion analyses.

These same records also appear under a second study, on T cells expressing NK-cell markers. Per that paper: Several of the experiments relied on an anti-gamma-delta TCR antibody so that only alpha-beta TCR T cells were sorted. Dominant NKG2C+ clonotypes made up roughly 1.0-7.5% of CD8+ T cells in a handful of donors. Clarity on HCMV specificity was lacking for the expanded NKG2C+ T cell clones.

The sequence came from a woman younger than 35 in good health. Sequenced input: PBMCs.

Written as DNA, the CDR3 is TGCAGTGCTAGAGATTATGGAGGGTCAGATACGCAGTATTTT. This gives the protein CSARDYGGSDTQYF. The chain couples TRBV20-1 to TRBJ2-3, with D maybe TRBD2 (6 bases). The CDR3 contains 14 residues. Deletions cut 0 bases from V and 4 bases from J, with 11 bases between. Per germline, CDR1 DFQATT and CDR2 SNEGSKA (reference sequence).